Listed below are T cell receptor beta chains from one sample, sequenced in a study of human T cells and chemical hapten exposure. In TCRdb, the RACE reads were re-called with MiXCR into one record per CDR3 protein. The sample lists over 85,000 distinct CDR3 sequences; approximately 10% were seen once. Source: whole blood, taken in connection with sensitization to the hapten diphenylcyclopropenone (DPC). The source of these receptors is a woman aged 60-75 years with alopecia areata. Some clones in this sample may be carry-over from other donors' samples. Each CDR3 is given with its conserved first and last residue. The order of the fields is D gene, J gene, clone size, V gene, CDR3 DNA, CDR3 protein. D genes are given only for firm matches. Clone size is given for some rows only: seen once, a few or many times, or a class if the clone is expanded.

d_call: TRBD1; j_call: TRBJ1-5; clone_size: -; v_call: TRBV20-1; cdr3_nt: TGCAGTGCTGGCGGAACCGGGACAGTGAGGTTTCCCCAGCATTTT; cdr3_aa: CSAGGTGTVRFPQHF
d_call: -; j_call: TRBJ2-1; clone_size: many; v_call: TRBV24-1; cdr3_nt: TGTGCCACCAGTGATGGGGTCGCCAATGAGCAGTTCTTC; cdr3_aa: CATSDGVANEQFF
d_call: -; j_call: TRBJ1-2; clone_size: -; v_call: TRBV5-1; cdr3_nt: TGCGCCAGCAGCTCCGGTGCGGGGGGCTATGGCTACACCTTC; cdr3_aa: CASSSGAGGYGYTF
d_call: TRBD2; j_call: TRBJ2-5; clone_size: -; v_call: TRBV7-2; cdr3_nt: TGTGCCAGCAGCTTAAACTCGGGGGGACCCCAAGAGACCCAGTACTTC; cdr3_aa: CASSLNSGGPQETQYF
d_call: -; j_call: TRBJ2-2; clone_size: many; v_call: TRBV27; cdr3_nt: TGTGCCAGCCGGTATATGGGGGGGCGGACCGGGGAGCTGTTTTTT; cdr3_aa: CASRYMGGRTGELFF
d_call: TRBD2; j_call: TRBJ2-5; clone_size: many; v_call: TRBV20-1; cdr3_nt: TGCAGTGCGGAGGAAACCGGGACTACTCAAGAGACCCAGTACTTC; cdr3_aa: CSAEETGTTQETQYF
d_call: -; j_call: TRBJ2-1; clone_size: few; v_call: TRBV9; cdr3_nt: TGTGCCAGCAGCCCTACAGGGTTGCGGGATGAGCAGTTCTTC; cdr3_aa: CASSPTGLRDEQFF
d_call: -; j_call: TRBJ1-1; clone_size: many; v_call: TRBV18; cdr3_nt: TGTGCCAGCTCACCAGCTAACGGTATTGAAGCTTTCTTT; cdr3_aa: CASSPANGIEAFF
d_call: -; j_call: TRBJ2-2; clone_size: -; v_call: TRBV7-2; cdr3_nt: TGTGCCAGCAGCTTGACGCCCCGGACCGCCGGGGAGCTGTTTTTT; cdr3_aa: CASSLTPRTAGELFF
d_call: TRBD1; j_call: TRBJ2-7; clone_size: many; v_call: TRBV29-1; cdr3_nt: TGCAGCGTTGAAGGGACAGGGGGTCCGGAGCAGTACTTC; cdr3_aa: CSVEGTGGPEQYF
d_call: TRBD1; j_call: TRBJ1-1; clone_size: few; v_call: TRBV12-3/TRBV12-4; cdr3_nt: TGTGCCAGCAGATTGGGACAGGATAACACTGAAGCTTTCTTT; cdr3_aa: CASRLGQDNTEAFF